This record concerns one TCR beta chain sequence. Its specific antigen is unknown. Base qualities are not at hand, and no much larger clone is one base apart. Preparation of the library involved the immunoSEQ multiplex PCR assay. For the original study's pipeline: A statistical classification framework was developed to diagnose cytomegalovirus status using the catalog of TCR beta chain sequences. TCRdb mirrors the immuneACCESS table, restricted to in-frame sequences. Some clones are absent from its copies; in checked studies, under half trace to an unresolved V gene, and the reason for the others is unknown. That table supplies the V and J calls and clone size; D and trimming were determined from the DNA. The sample table contains under 400,000 clones; only one count was recorded for approximately 91% of them. The ten largest clones capture around 0.88% of the sample. Spanning cysteine to phenylalanine, the CDR3 consists of 12 amino acids. The retained sequence is limited to the CDR3, 36 bases, with the frame set at the first base. The germline V gene supplies CDR1 SQVTM and CDR2 ANQGSEA.

Donors formed part of the validation cohort, which comprised about 120 subjects and was distinct from the first cohort of several hundred subjects. These data originate in a study of cytomegalovirus exposure and HLA in healthy donors (dated by TCRdb to about 2017). Context from the whole study: The 666 repertoires of the first cohort and the roughly 120 validation repertoires were produced on the same platform, according to a later analysis. The study combined high-throughput TCR immunosequencing, statistical association of individual TCRs with disease status, and machine learning to predict cytomegalovirus infection status. Besides the first cohort of hundreds of subjects, a separate validation cohort made up of 120 or so different subjects was used. The study aimed to test whether cataloging public T cell receptors could reveal signatures of past pathogen exposure.

Points the paper makes about the study in general: Of the cluster scores, around 95% were above 0 in a later analysis, which found that TCRs clustered in the first cohort also tended to co-occur in the 95 to 150 validation repertoires. Most TCR sequences were seen in very few donors, while some public TCRs were found in many individuals. A total of 150 to 200 TCR beta chains were listed by the study as associated with cytomegalovirus. According to the authors, the approach could potentially be generalized to other disease states and immunological phenotypes. Three of the identified cytomegalovirus-associated TCR beta chains were confirmed in vitro to be specific for cytomegalovirus antigens. Cytomegalovirus status was reported to be diagnosed by the classifier with high specificity and sensitivity in both the original and validation cohorts. A later analysis had no HLA typing for the validation cohort, so co-occurrence there was scored across all 120 repertoires.

The rearranged segments are TRBV29-1 and TRBJ1-1, with the D gene too uncertain to name. This TCR was recovered from a man aged 25-45 years in good health and CMV-seronegative. Sequencing was done on a sample of PBMCs. For the CDR3, the sequence is CSARFSGAEAFF. The DNA is TGCAGTGCCAGGTTTTCTGGCGCTGAAGCTTTCTTT.